What follows are 2 T cell receptor beta chains derived from one specimen sequenced in a study of neurological immune-mediated disorders. TCRdb called the 5' RACE reads again in MiXCR, with one record for every CDR3 protein. There are about 95,000 distinct CDR3 sequences in the sample; 3.5% occur only once, and 5% to 6.5% lies in the top ten. Sequencing was done on a sample of PBMCs. These receptors were obtained from a woman aged 18-29 years with multiple sclerosis.

This clonotype has ten or more counts. The chain is built from TRBV4-1 and TRBJ2-2; the D gene is possibly TRBD1 (6 bases). V lost 4 bases and J 4 bases, leaving 10 bases between the germline ends. Germline assignment: CDR1 MGHRA and CDR2 YSYEKL. This CDR3 spans 14 amino acids. CDR3 sequence reads: CASSRDTLTGELFF. In DNA form, the CDR3 reads TGCGCCAGCAGCCGGGACACTCTCACCGGGGAGCTGTTTTTT.

This clonotype was observed at least ten times. The V and J genes are TRBV15 and TRBJ2-7; possibly TRBD2 for D (7 bases). The V end lost 0 bases, the J end lost 0 bases, and 12 bases lay between the germline ends. This CDR3 region has 16 residues. Looked up from germline, CDR1 is LNHNV and CDR2 is YYDKDF (reference sequence). The CDR3 sequence is CATSRDPGDYSYEQYF. CDR3 bases: TGTGCCACCAGCAGAGACCCAGGGGACTACTCCTACGAGCAGTACTTC.